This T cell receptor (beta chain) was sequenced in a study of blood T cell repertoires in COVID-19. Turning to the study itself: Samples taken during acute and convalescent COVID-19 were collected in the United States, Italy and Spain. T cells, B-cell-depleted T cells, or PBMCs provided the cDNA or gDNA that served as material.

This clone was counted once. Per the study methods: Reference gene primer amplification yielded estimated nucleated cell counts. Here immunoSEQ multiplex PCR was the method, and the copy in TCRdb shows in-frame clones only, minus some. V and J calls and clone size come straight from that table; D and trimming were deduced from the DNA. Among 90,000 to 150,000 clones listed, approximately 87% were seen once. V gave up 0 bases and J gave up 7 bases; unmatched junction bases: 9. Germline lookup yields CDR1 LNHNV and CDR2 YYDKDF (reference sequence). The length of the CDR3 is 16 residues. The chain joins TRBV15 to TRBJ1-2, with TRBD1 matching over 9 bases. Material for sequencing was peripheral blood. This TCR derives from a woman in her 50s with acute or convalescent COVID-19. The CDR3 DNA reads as TGTGCCACCAGCAGAGAGGGGACAGGGAAGAAAGGTGGCTACACCTTC. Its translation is CATSREGTGKKGGYTF.